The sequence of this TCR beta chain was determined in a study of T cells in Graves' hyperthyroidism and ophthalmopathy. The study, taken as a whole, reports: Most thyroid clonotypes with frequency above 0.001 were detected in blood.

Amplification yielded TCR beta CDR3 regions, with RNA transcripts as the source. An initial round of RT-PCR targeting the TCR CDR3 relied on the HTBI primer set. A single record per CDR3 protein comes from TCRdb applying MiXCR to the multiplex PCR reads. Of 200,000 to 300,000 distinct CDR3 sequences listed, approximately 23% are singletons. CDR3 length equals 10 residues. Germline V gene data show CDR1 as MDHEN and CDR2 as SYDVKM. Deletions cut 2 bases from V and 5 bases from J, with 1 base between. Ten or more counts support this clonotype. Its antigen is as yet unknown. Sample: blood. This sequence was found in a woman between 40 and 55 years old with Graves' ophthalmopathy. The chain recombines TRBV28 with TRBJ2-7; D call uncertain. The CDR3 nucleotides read TGTGCCAGCAGTTTACACGAGCAGTACTTC. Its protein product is CASSLHEQYF.